These 29 T cell receptor beta chains came from one sample sequenced in a study of control samples from healthy donors and cancer patients. The protocol was immunoSEQ multiplex PCR, while the TCRdb copy is restricted to in-frame clones and leaves out a portion. The profile covers about 100,000 clones, with roughly 90% appearing a single time and 18% taken by the ten largest. Sequenced input: blood. These receptors were taken from a woman aged 50 to 60 in good health.

The chain couples TRBV5-1 to TRBJ1-1; no clear D. Trimming removed 4 bases at V and 2 bases at J, with 12 bases between. The germline CDR1 and CDR2 sequences are SGHRS and YFSETQ. The CDR3 totals 14 residues. CDR3 in DNA: TGCGCCAGCAGCCTGGGGAGCACAAACACTGAAGCTTTCTTT. It translates to CASSLGSTNTEAFF.

On this clone: Its ends do not fully match the called genes, so a read error is possible. The rearrangement links TRBV5-1 to TRBJ1-3; D may be TRBD1 (5 bases). Germline values: CDR1 SGHRS, CDR2 YFSETQ. CDR3 size: 16 residues. CDR3 sequence reads: CASRLGLFMDGNTIYF. In DNA form, the CDR3 reads TGCGCCAGCAGATTGGGACTCTTTATGGATGGAAACACCATATATTTT.

The chain recombines TRBV10-3 with TRBJ2-1, with no clear D. The CDR3 is 13 amino acids. V was cut by 7 bases and J by 5 bases, with 12 bases left in between. Germline V gives CDR1 ENHRY, CDR2 SYGVKD. Here the CDR3 reads CAITATFNNEQFF. CDR3 in DNA: TGTGCCATCACCGCTACCTTTAACAATGAGCAGTTCTTC.

The chain carries TRBV5-1 and TRBJ2-3; D is possibly TRBD1 (5 bases). The CDR3 length is 17 residues. Between the trimmed V and J ends, which lost 5 bases and 2 bases, there was a span of 21 bases. CDR1 and CDR2 from the germline V gene are SGHRS and YFSETQ. The CDR3 DNA reads TGCGCCAGCAGTTCGAGAACGCAGACAGCTACCACAGATACGCAGTATTTT. It encodes CASSSRTQTATTDTQYF.

Only one count was recorded for this clone. V and J are TRBV5-1 and TRBJ1-1; TRBD1 aligns across 10 bases. Germline CDR1 and CDR2: SGHRS and YFSETQ. The trim removed 4 bases at V and 3 bases at J, leaving 0 bases unmatched. The CDR3 sequence is 13 residues long. CDR3 protein: CASSGTGDTEAFF. CDR3 nucleotide sequence: TGCGCCAGCAGCGGGACAGGGGACACTGAAGCTTTCTTT.

The rearrangement links TRBV4-3 to TRBJ1-3; no clear D. Germline V gene sequence: CDR1 LGHNA, CDR2 YSLEER. This CDR3 spans 12 amino acids. Trimming took off 0 bases at V and 11 bases at J, with 8 bases between the two ends. CDR3 DNA sequence: TGCGCCAGCAGCCAAGACTGGGGATCCATATATTTT. Translating gives CASSQDWGSIYF.

This clone was recorded only once. The chain combines TRBV2 with TRBJ2-7; D call uncertain. Trimming removed 0 bases at V and 2 bases at J, with 11 bases between. The CDR3 has 15 amino acids. The V gene's germline CDR1 is SNHLY and CDR2 FYNNEI. The CDR3 DNA is TGTGCCAGCAGTGAAGCGCTTTGGGCAGCCTACGAGCAGTACTTC. It translates to CASSEALWAAYEQYF.

This clone was observed once. Other DNA sequences from this sample encode an identical CDR3 as well. The chain couples TRBV3-1 (or the pseudogene TRBV3-2) to TRBJ1-3; 7 bases fit TRBD1. Trimming removed 6 bases from V and 2 bases from J; junction bases left unmatched: 4. CDR1 is LGHDT and CDR2 is YNNKEL in the germline V gene (reference sequence). This CDR3 is 14 amino acids long. The CDR3 protein is CASSLDRAGNTIYF. The CDR3 nucleotides read TGTGCCAGCAGTCTTGACAGGGCTGGAAACACCATATATTTT.

V is TRBV19 and J is TRBJ1-6; TRBD1 agrees at 9 bases. The germline gives CDR1 LNHDA, CDR2 SQIVND (reference sequence). V shed 5 bases and J 6 bases; nucleotides not matched to a gene: 5. The CDR3 extends over 15 amino acids. The CDR3 DNA reads as TGTGCCAGTAGTCCACAGGGGGCCCCTAATTCACCCCTCCACTTT. Translation gives CASSPQGAPNSPLHF.

The chain recombines TRBV4-1 with TRBJ1-4, with a tentative D call TRBD1 (5 bases). The V gene lost 4 bases and the J gene lost 5 bases, with 11 bases spanning the gap. CDR1 MGHRA and CDR2 YSYEKL come from the germline V gene. CDR3 length: 14 amino acids. CDR3 sequence: CASSLTERNEKLFF. The CDR3 DNA sequence: TGCGCCAGCAGCCTGACAGAACGAAATGAAAAACTGTTTTTT.

Here the CDR3 reads CATSDFRDTQYF. The DNA for the CDR3 is TGTGCCACCAGTGATTTCAGAGATACGCAGTATTTT. The chain recombines TRBV24-1 with TRBJ2-3; D unresolved. V gave up 1 base and J gave up 5 bases, with 3 bases separating them. The CDR3 contains 12 residues. Germline lookup yields CDR1 KGHDR and CDR2 SFDVKD.

This sequence joins TRBV27 and TRBJ2-1; 7 nucleotides agree with TRBD2. The CDR3 consists of 15 residues. CDR1 and CDR2 (germline): MNHEY, SMNVEV (reference sequence). Trimming took 2 bases from V and 4 from J; bases not matched to a gene: 5. CDR3 region: CASSLMGGPYNEQFF. As DNA, the CDR3 is TGTGCCAGCAGTTTAATGGGAGGGCCATACAATGAGCAGTTCTTC.

The genes are TRBV27 and TRBJ2-7, with a tentative D call TRBD1 (6 bases). V was clipped by 5 bases and J by 3 bases, with 17 bases between them. CDR3 length: 15 residues. Germline values: CDR1 MNHEY, CDR2 SMNVEV (reference sequence). CDR3 residues: CASSRTGNRDYEQYF. The CDR3 DNA reads TGTGCCAGCAGTCGAACAGGGAACAGGGACTACGAGCAGTACTTC.

The chain is built from TRBV7-2 and TRBJ1-6, with D unresolved. The CDR3 spans 13 residues. V lost 5 bases and J 5 bases, leaving 7 bases between the germline ends. Germline V gene data show CDR1 as SGHTA and CDR2 as FQGNSA. As DNA, the CDR3 is TGTGCCAGCAGCCCGTACAATAATTCACCCCTCCACTTT. This codes for CASSPYNNSPLHF.

The V and J genes are TRBV11-2 and TRBJ2-5; D ambiguous. The CDR3 totals 11 residues. Deletions cut 3 bases from V and 1 base from J, with 0 bases between. Germline V gives CDR1 SGHAT, CDR2 FQNNGV. As DNA, the CDR3 is TGTGCCAGCAGCTTCCAAGAGACCCAGTACTTC. This translates into CASSFQETQYF.

The chain uses TRBV19 and TRBJ2-7; D remains unclear. The CDR3 has 13 residues. CDR1 is LNHDA and CDR2 is SQIVND in the germline V gene (reference sequence). The V and J ends lost 4 bases and 3 bases respectively, with 10 bases between them. This CDR3 reads CASSKRHNYEQYF. CDR3 nucleotides: TGTGCCAGTAGTAAGCGTCATAACTACGAGCAGTACTTC.

This rearrangement joins TRBV9 to TRBJ2-5, with 9 positions matching TRBD2. Germline V CDR1 and CDR2: SGDLS, YYNGEE. The CDR3 consists of 14 residues. Losses at the gene ends were 0 bases for V and 7 bases for J; bases not matched to a gene: 4. CDR3 coding DNA: TGTGCCAGCAGCGTAGAGCATAGCGGGGGGACCCAGTACTTC. It encodes CASSVEHSGGTQYF.

To note about this clone: Other DNA variants within this sample encode the same CDR3. The chain recombines TRBV18 with TRBJ1-1; D perhaps matches TRBD1 (6 bases). The CDR3 is 13 residues long. Germline V gene lookup returns CDR1 KGHSH and CDR2 LQKENI. Trimming pared 4 bases from V and 1 base from J, leaving 7 bases between. CDR3 bases: TGTGCCAGCTCACTACAGGGGAACACTGAAGCTTTCTTT. This encodes CASSLQGNTEAFF.

CDR3 protein: CAWTMGDNQPQHF. The DNA of the CDR3 is TGTGCCTGGACCATGGGGGACAATCAGCCCCAGCATTTT. The chain carries TRBV30 and TRBJ1-5; D is possibly TRBD1 (5 bases). Germline assignment: CDR1 GTSNPN and CDR2 SVGIG (reference sequence). The CDR3 spans 13 residues. V was pared by 4 bases and J by 3 bases, with 10 bases between.

The chain is built from TRBV6-1 and TRBJ1-1, with D hard to call. The V end was cut by 1 base, the J end by 3 bases, with 21 bases between. Germline values: CDR1 MNHNS, CDR2 SASEGT. This CDR3 comprises 18 residues. Here the CDR3 reads CASSEGVPRTTVYTEAFF. DNA for the CDR3: TGTGCCAGCAGTGAAGGGGTTCCTCGTACAACAGTGTACACTGAAGCTTTCTTT.

The chain uses TRBV12-3 or TRBV12-4 and TRBJ1-1; D gene unclear. V gave up 4 bases and J gave up 0 bases, with 6 bases separating them. This CDR3 comprises 13 residues. The CDR3 loop is CASSYDMNTEAFF. CDR3 in DNA: TGTGCCAGCAGTTACGATATGAACACTGAAGCTTTCTTT.

The gene calls are TRBV7-9 and TRBJ1-4; 10 bases map to TRBD1. Trimming cost V 5 bases and J 7 bases; bases outside gene matches: 4. This CDR3 has 14 amino acids. Germline V gene data show CDR1 as SEHNR and CDR2 as FQNEAQ (reference sequence). The CDR3 sequence is CASSTGTGAEKLFF. The CDR3 nucleotides read TGTGCCAGCAGCACCGGGACAGGGGCTGAAAAACTGTTTTTT.

This chain links TRBV30 with TRBJ2-2, with D unresolved. The CDR3 totals 15 residues. Trimming shortened V by 0 bases and J by 5 bases, and 13 bases separated the two germline ends. Germline CDR1 GTSNPN, CDR2 SVGIG (reference sequence). The CDR3 DNA reads TGTGCCTGGAGTGTACAGCCCGGGTGGACCGGGGAGCTGTTTTTT. Translating it yields CAWSVQPGWTGELFF.

V usage is TRBV11-2 and J usage is TRBJ1-3; no clear D gene. Germline values: CDR1 SGHAT, CDR2 FQNNGV. The CDR3 spans 14 residues. Trimming cost V 5 bases and J 3 bases, with 11 bases left between them. For the CDR3, the DNA is TGTGCCAGCAGCCCCATTAATAGTGGAAACACCATATATTTT. It codes for CASSPINSGNTIYF.

The chain combines TRBV2 with TRBJ2-4; no firm D call. Trimming removed 10 bases at V and 0 bases at J, with 16 bases between. Germline V gives CDR1 SNHLY, CDR2 FYNNEI. The length of the CDR3 is 15 residues. CDR3 residues: CAIRVPTRAKNIQYF. DNA of the CDR3: TGTGCCATCCGGGTTCCGACGAGAGCCAAAAACATTCAGTACTTC. Complete variable domain (other parts from reference TRBV2 and TRBJ2-4): EPEVTQTPSHQVTQMGQEVILRCVPISNHLYFYWYRQILGQKVEFLVSFYNNEISEKSEIFDDQFSVERPDGSNFTLKIRSTKLEDSAMYFCAIRVPTRAKNIQYFGAGTRLSVL.

The rearrangement joins TRBV29-1 to TRBJ1-4; 7 bases are shared with TRBD1. The CDR3 extends over 15 amino acids. Germline V lookup: CDR1 SQVTM, CDR2 ANQGSEA. V lost 5 bases, J lost 0 bases, and 6 bases stayed unmatched. The CDR3 coding sequence is TGCAGCGTTAGGGACAGTATTGCAACTAATGAAAAACTGTTTTTT. The encoded protein is CSVRDSIATNEKLFF.

The gene calls are TRBV11-1 and TRBJ1-1; possible D gene TRBD1, 5 bases. Trimming shortened V by 6 bases and J by 4 bases, and 21 bases separated the two germline ends. Germline V gives CDR1 SGHAT, CDR2 FQDESV (reference sequence). This CDR3 spans 16 amino acids. CDR3 nucleotide sequence: TGTGCCAGCAGTTTCTTTCGGGAGAGGGGAGGCACTGAAGCTTTCTTT. Residues: CASSFFRERGGTEAFF.

This sequence joins TRBV15 and TRBJ2-6; D is unresolved. The CDR3 runs to 15 residues. Germline loops: CDR1 LNHNV, CDR2 YYDKDF (reference sequence). V lost 0 bases, J lost 3 bases, and 6 bases lay in between. CDR3 coding DNA: TGTGCCACCAGCAGAGATCAGGTTGGGGCCAACGTCCTGACTTTC. Protein: CATSRDQVGANVLTF.

This chain connects TRBV18 to TRBJ1-4; D is unresolved. Trimming took 4 bases from V and 2 from J, leaving 11 bases between them. The CDR3 totals 15 residues. Germline loops: CDR1 KGHSH, CDR2 LQKENI. The CDR3 sequence is CASSLTAQTNEKLFF. The CDR3 coding sequence is TGTGCCAGCTCACTTACAGCGCAGACTAATGAAAAACTGTTTTTT.